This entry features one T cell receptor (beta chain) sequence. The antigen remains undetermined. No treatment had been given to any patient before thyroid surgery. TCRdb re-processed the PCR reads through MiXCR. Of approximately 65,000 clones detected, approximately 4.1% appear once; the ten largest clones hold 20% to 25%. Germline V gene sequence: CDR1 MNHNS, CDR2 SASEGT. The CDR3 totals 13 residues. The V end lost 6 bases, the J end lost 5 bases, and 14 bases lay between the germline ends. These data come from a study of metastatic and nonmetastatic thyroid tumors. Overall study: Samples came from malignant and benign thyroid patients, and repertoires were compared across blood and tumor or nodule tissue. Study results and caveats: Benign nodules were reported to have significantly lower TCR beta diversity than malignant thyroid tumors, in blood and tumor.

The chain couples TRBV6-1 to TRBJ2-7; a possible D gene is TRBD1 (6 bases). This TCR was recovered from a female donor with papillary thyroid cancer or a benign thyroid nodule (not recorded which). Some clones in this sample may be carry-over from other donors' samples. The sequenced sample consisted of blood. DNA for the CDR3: TGTGCCAGCAGGCGTAACAGGGACCACGAGCAGTACTTC. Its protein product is CASRRNRDHEQYF.